The 13 T cell receptor beta chains given below trace back to one sample, sequenced in a study of cytomegalovirus exposure and HLA in healthy donors. PCR amplification relied on 60 Vbeta primers (plus 13 Jbeta primers). Sequencing used immunoSEQ multiplex PCR; TCRdb keeps in-frame clones, though not all of them. The data contain 90,000 to 100,000 clones, roughly 76% of them seen just once; the ten biggest clones take up around 17%. Sequenced: PBMCs. These receptor sequences come from a woman in her sixties in good health and CMV-seropositive.

Concerning this clone itself: The junction and the germline gene differ at one end; a read error may be behind it. The chain recombines TRBV23-1 with TRBJ2-7; D is unclear. TRBV23-1 is an open reading frame, and its role is uncertain. This CDR3 has 12 amino acids. The CDR3 sequence is CASSQSRYEQYF. The CDR3 nucleotides are TGCGCCAGCAGCCAATCTAGATACGAGCAGTACTTC.

This CDR3 is CASSPPGFEQYF. CDR3 in DNA: TGTGCCAGCAGCCCCCCGGGATTTGAGCAGTACTTC. This sequence joins TRBV7-9 and TRBJ2-7, with D possibly TRBD2 on 5 matching bases. From germline, CDR1 is SEHNR and CDR2 FQNEAQ (reference sequence). The ends were cut back, 5 bases at V and 7 bases at J, with 12 bases in the middle. This CDR3 contains 12 residues.

This clone was recorded only once. In nucleotides, the CDR3 is TGCAGCGTTGAAACACAGGGTCGTATAGGCGAGCAGTACTTC. It specifies CSVETQGRIGEQYF. The chain uses TRBV29-1 and TRBJ2-7; D might be TRBD1 (6 bases). CDR1 SQVTM and CDR2 ANQGSEA come from the germline V gene. The CDR3 has 14 amino acids. Trimming took off 2 bases at V and 6 bases at J, with 17 bases between the two ends.

The gene calls are TRBV6-6 and TRBJ2-5, with 8 bases identical to TRBD2. The DNA end is a closer match to TRBJ2-7, so the J assignment may be wrong. This CDR3 comprises 16 residues. Germline values: CDR1 MNHNY, CDR2 SVGAGI (reference sequence). CDR3 sequence reads: CASSLTGLGDNYEQYF. The CDR3 DNA is TGTGCCAGCAGCCTTACGGGACTAGGGGATAACTACGAGCAGTACTTC.

The J gene is TRBJ2-1, the V gene TRBV11-3; TRBD2 might be the D (6 bases). CDR1 and CDR2 from the germline V gene are SGHNT and YENEEA. The CDR3 runs to 13 residues. V shed 5 bases and J shed 4 bases, with 9 bases lying between them. CDR3 sequence: CASSAGRYNEQFF. The CDR3 DNA follows: TGTGCCAGCAGCGCGGGACGGTACAATGAGCAGTTCTTC. Full variable domain (remainder filled in from reference TRBV11-3 and TRBJ2-1): EAGVVQSPRYKIIEKKQPVAFWCNPISGHNTLYWYLQNLGQGPELLIRYENEEAVDDSQLPKDRFSAERLKGVDSTLKIQPAELGDSAVYLCASSAGRYNEQFFGPGTRLTVL.

The CDR3 DNA reads as TGTGCCTGGAGTATAACACACGATAATTCACCCCTCCACTTT. It specifies CAWSITHDNSPLHF. V gene TRBV30 combines with J gene TRBJ1-6; no firm D call. V lost 2 bases to trimming and J lost 5 bases, with 10 bases between them. This CDR3 contains 14 residues. Per germline, CDR1 GTSNPN and CDR2 SVGIG (reference sequence).

J is TRBJ2-7 and V is TRBV5-1; D is ambiguous. The germline CDR1 and CDR2 sequences are SGHRS and YFSETQ. Trimming removed 0 bases from V and 6 bases from J, with 10 bases in between. The CDR3 extends over 13 amino acids. In DNA, the CDR3 is TGCGCCAGCAGCTTGGCCGGGTTAGGCGAGCAGTACTTC. Its protein is CASSLAGLGEQYF.

J is TRBJ2-1 and V is TRBV2, with D maybe TRBD1 (5 bases). Looked up from germline, CDR1 is SNHLY and CDR2 is FYNNEI. The V end was cut by 8 bases, the J end by 4 bases, with 21 bases between. The CDR3 totals 16 residues. The CDR3 sequence is CASCTQGNRLYNEQFF. In DNA, the CDR3 is TGTGCCAGCTGTACGCAGGGCAATCGGTTGTACAATGAGCAGTTCTTC.

This clone was detected once. CDR3 coding DNA: TGTGCCAGCAGTCCCGAGACGTCTTTAGGCGGCTATGGCTACACCTTC. Amino acid sequence: CASSPETSLGGYGYTF. This rearrangement joins TRBV6-4 to TRBJ1-2; no clear D. CDR1 is MRHNA and CDR2 is SNTAGT in the germline V gene. The CDR3 sequence is 16 residues long. Trimming took 5 bases from V and 4 from J, leaving 20 bases between them.

This rearrangement joins TRBV5-4 to TRBJ2-7; D is perhaps TRBD2 (6 bases). Trimming shortened V by 1 base and J by 1 base, and 15 bases separated the two germline ends. This CDR3 has 16 residues. Germline V CDR1 and CDR2: SGHNT, YYREEE (reference sequence). CDR3 region: CASSLFGGGGSYEQYF. CDR3 DNA: TGTGCCAGCAGCTTGTTTGGGGGAGGTGGGTCCTACGAGCAGTACTTC.

CDR3 in DNA: TGTGCCATCCCACTGGCCCGGACAGGGGTTGATGGCTACACCTTC. Amino acids: CAIPLARTGVDGYTF. The V gene is TRBV4-2, the J gene TRBJ1-2; 9 bases fit TRBD1. V gave up 10 bases and J gave up 6 bases; unmatched junction bases: 15. Germline CDR1 is LGHNA and CDR2 is YNFKEQ. This CDR3 spans 15 amino acids.

The V call is TRBV15, the J call TRBJ1-2; D is uncertain. The CDR3 length is 13 residues. Trimming took off 0 bases at V and 4 bases at J, with 6 bases between the two ends. Germline V gene sequence: CDR1 LNHNV, CDR2 YYDKDF (reference sequence). This CDR3 reads CATSRDRVYGYTF. In DNA, the CDR3 is TGTGCCACCAGCAGAGACCGGGTCTATGGCTACACCTTC.

This clone has a handful of counts. The chain combines TRBV27 with TRBJ2-7; 8 bases align to TRBD1. With V trimmed by 5 bases and J by 2 bases, 11 bases remained unmatched. CDR3 size: 16 residues. CDR1 and CDR2 from the germline V gene are MNHEY and SMNVEV (reference sequence). The CDR3 DNA sequence: TGTGCCAGCAGTCGGGACAGGTCAGGATTCACCTACGAGCAGTACTTC. It codes for CASSRDRSGFTYEQYF.